This T cell receptor beta chain was sequenced for a study of response to subunit inactivated influenza vaccine. For this clonotype: As yet, its antigen is unknown.

Study outcomes and limitations: The authors proposed limited new T cell recruitment per seasonal influenza vaccination.

TCRdb itself ran the RT-PCR reads through MiXCR, one entry per CDR3 protein. The sample has 450,000 to 600,000 distinct CDR3 sequences, more than 15% seen once; the top ten hold about 3%. Germline values: CDR1 MNHNS, CDR2 SASEGT. The length of the CDR3 is 14 residues. J was trimmed by 8 bases and V by 6 bases; bases with no gene match: 12. The J gene is TRBJ1-1, the V gene TRBV6-1, with 7 bases identical to TRBD1. The sequence was obtained from a man aged 50 to 69 who received an inactivated influenza vaccine. The sequencing here drew on CD4+ T cells sorted from PBMCs, taken around 25 months after vaccination. The DNA for the CDR3 is TGTGCCAGCAGCCATCGGGACAGAGGACACGAAGCTTTCTTT. This encodes CASSHRDRGHEAFF.